The present TCR beta chain was sequenced within a study of control samples from healthy donors and cancer patients. Data came from immunoSEQ multiplex PCR; TCRdb stores just in-frame clones and leaves some out. Here the sample spans approximately 160,000 clones, 92% being singletons. In regard to this clone: The same CDR3 is also encoded by other DNA sequences in this sample.

Germline trimming cut 5 bases from V and 4 bases from J; bases unmatched to any gene: 6. The CDR3 runs 15 residues. Germline CDR1 reads SGHTA; CDR2 reads FQGNSA. The chain links TRBV7-2 to TRBJ2-7, with TRBD2 matching over 12 bases. The TCR was taken from a woman in her 30s in good health. Material: blood. The CDR3 DNA sequence: TGTGCCAGCAGCCTGGGACTAGCGGGCCTATACGAGCAGTACTTC. Translation: CASSLGLAGLYEQYF.